This T cell receptor (beta chain) was recovered during a study of shared clonotypes between healthy human individuals. At the level of the study: Each donor had three CD4 naive, three CD4 memory, two CD8 naive and one CD8 memory plate. Notes on the study in general: The researchers took only blood, and tissue repertoires probably look different.

All of the donors resided in Nashville, Tennessee, and each was a Caucasian adult. The germline V and J ends were trimmed by 3 bases and 3 bases, with 6 bases remaining between them. Germline V CDR1 and CDR2: SNHLY, FYNNEI. This CDR3 is built from 13 residues. About this clone: Antigen: not known.

TCRdb keeps only in-frame clones here, not all; method: immunoSEQ multiplex PCR. The sample records millions of clones, roughly 93% being singletons. Sequences were obtained from naive CD4+ T cells from PBMCs. Subset denoted: CD45RA+ positively selected. The receptor was isolated from a man between 18 and 35 years old in good health. Some clones in this sample may be carry-over from other donors' samples. The rearrangement links TRBV2 to TRBJ1-5, with unresolved D. For the CDR3, the DNA is TGTGCCAGCAGTGACGAGACCAATCAGCCCCAGCATTTT. It specifies CASSDETNQPQHF.